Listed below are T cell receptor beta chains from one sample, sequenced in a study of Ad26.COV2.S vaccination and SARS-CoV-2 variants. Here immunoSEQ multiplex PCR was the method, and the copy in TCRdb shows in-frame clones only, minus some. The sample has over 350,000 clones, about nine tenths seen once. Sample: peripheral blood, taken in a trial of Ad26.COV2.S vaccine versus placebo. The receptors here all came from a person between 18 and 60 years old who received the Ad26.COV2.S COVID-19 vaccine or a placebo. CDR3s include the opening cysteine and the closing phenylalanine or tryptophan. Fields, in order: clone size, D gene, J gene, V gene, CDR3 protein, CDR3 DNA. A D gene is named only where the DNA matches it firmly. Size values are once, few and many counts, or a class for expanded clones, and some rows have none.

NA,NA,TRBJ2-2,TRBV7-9,CASTPRASNTGELFF,TGTGCCAGCACCCCTAGGGCTTCGAACACCGGGGAGCTGTTTTTT
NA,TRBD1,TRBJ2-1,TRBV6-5,CASLGTGGTYNEQFF,TGTGCCAGCTTAGGGACAGGGGGCACTTACAATGAGCAGTTCTTC
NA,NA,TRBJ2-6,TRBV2,CASSEDRPVGRLGFGANVLTF,TGTGCCAGCAGTGAAGATCGGCCAGTAGGACGTTTGGGGTTCGGGGCCAACGTCCTGACTTTC
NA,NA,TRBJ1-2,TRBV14,CASSQGEDGYTF,TGTGCCAGCAGCCAGGGGGAGGATGGCTACACCTTC
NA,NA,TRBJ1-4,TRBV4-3,CASSQDGQIYEKLFF,TGCGCCAGCAGCCAAGATGGGCAGATTTATGAAAAACTGTTTTTT
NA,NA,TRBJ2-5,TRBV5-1,CASSLGSAQETQYF,TGCGCCAGCAGCTTGGGGAGTGCGCAAGAGACCCAGTACTTC
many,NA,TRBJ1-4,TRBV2,CASSDGAGLSTNEKLFF,TGTGCCAGCAGTGACGGGGCAGGGTTGTCAACTAATGAAAAACTGTTTTTT
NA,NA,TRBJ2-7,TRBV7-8,CASSPYQGPSYEQYF,TGTGCCAGCAGCCCATACCAGGGTCCCTCCTACGAGCAGTACTTC
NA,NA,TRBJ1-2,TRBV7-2,CASSLEVFGYGYTF,TGTGCCAGCAGCTTAGAGGTGTTCGGCTATGGCTACACCTTC
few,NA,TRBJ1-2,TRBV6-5,CASSYSPFGWHYGYTF,TGTGCCAGCAGTTACTCTCCCTTCGGGTGGCATTATGGCTACACCTTC
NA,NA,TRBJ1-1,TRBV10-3,CAISDRRVTEAFF,TGTGCCATCAGTGACCGTCGAGTCACTGAAGCTTTCTTT
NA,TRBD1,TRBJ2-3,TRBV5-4,CASSLGGQGFTDTQYF,TGTGCCAGCAGCTTGGGGGGACAGGGGTTCACAGATACGCAGTATTTT
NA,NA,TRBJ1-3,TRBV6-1,CASSEAGRRDTIYF,TGTGCCAGCAGTGAAGCCGGGCGCAGAGACACCATATATTTT
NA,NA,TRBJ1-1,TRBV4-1,CASSQGNTEAFF,TGCGCCAGCAGCCAAGGGAACACTGAAGCTTTCTTT
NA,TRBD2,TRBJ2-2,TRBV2,CASSELAGTGELFF,TGTGCCAGCAGTGAACTAGCGGGCACCGGGGAGCTGTTTTTT
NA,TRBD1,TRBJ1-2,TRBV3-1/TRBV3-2,CASRQGQGASGYTF,TGTGCCAGCAGACAAGGGCAGGGGGCTAGTGGCTACACCTTC